A selection of T cell receptor beta chains follows, all from one sample in a study of shared T cell receptors in the human thymus. Method: immunoSEQ multiplex PCR; TCRdb's copy keeps in-frame clones and lacks some. The sample records about 660,000 clones, 85% to 90% being singletons. The same data also contributed to another study, on human thymus T cells.

Sequencing was performed on thymocytes. Source of these receptors: a boy under three years old with a congenital heart defect. Both conserved end residues are trimmed from each CDR3.

v_gene: TRBV27
len: 15
CDR3aa: ASSLLKIEGSKNIQY

v_gene: TRBV28
len: 13
CDR3aa: ASRPLTGGYYEQY

v_gene: TRBV5-6
len: 15
CDR3aa: ASSFGLADRSYNEQF

v_gene: TRBV10-2
len: 11
CDR3aa: ASSESEASEQF

v_gene: TRBV14
len: 14
CDR3aa: ASSQEHGQGAGEQY

v_gene: TRBV4-3
len: 15
CDR3aa: ASSLSSPGTPTDTQY

v_gene: TRBV7-2
len: 14
CDR3aa: ASSPRENTGSYEQY

v_gene: TRBV4-1
len: 13
CDR3aa: ASSQGVAGSGELF

v_gene: TRBV25-1
len: 12
CDR3aa: ASSAGPRGEKLF

v_gene: TRBV7-9
len: 14
CDR3aa: ASSYSFPPTNEKLF

v_gene: TRBV28
len: 12
CDR3aa: ASSFGTNNEKLF

v_gene: TRBV6-6
len: 11
CDR3aa: ASSGGDSYEQY

v_gene: TRBV27
len: 13
CDR3aa: ASSLRSGNRYEQY

v_gene: TRBV4-3
len: 16
CDR3aa: ASSQEPNQRGWGNTIY

v_gene: TRBV4-2
len: 12
CDR3aa: ASSPGRGQETQY

v_gene: TRBV7-2
len: 15
CDR3aa: ASSLVTPGTRGREQY

v_gene: TRBV9
len: 16
CDR3aa: ASSGNGHAVSSGNTIY

v_gene: TRBV6-1
len: 13
CDR3aa: ASRGLGQAPDTQY

v_gene: TRBV7-9
len: 14
CDR3aa: ASSGWAGASGNTIY

v_gene: TRBV4-1
len: 13
CDR3aa: ASSQDGRGRETQY

v_gene: TRBV6-1
len: 12
CDR3aa: ASRRGQGDYGYT

v_gene: TRBV25-1
len: 13
CDR3aa: ASSENEPGVYGYT

v_gene: TRBV7-2
len: 13
CDR3aa: ASSWGQDSTDTQY

v_gene: TRBV25-1
len: 11
CDR3aa: ASSTPGDEKLF

v_gene: TRBV29-1
len: 15
CDR3aa: SVPTGVRTDPSYGYT

v_gene: TRBV7-9
len: 14
CDR3aa: ASSSPGAFASYEQY

v_gene: TRBV5-1
len: 14
CDR3aa: ASSLNGQGVRYEQY

v_gene: TRBV30
len: 13
CDR3aa: AWSVLARGNYGYT

v_gene: TRBV19
len: 10
CDR3aa: ASRGTYNEQF

v_gene: TRBV15
len: 13
CDR3aa: ATSRGLALRETQY

v_gene: TRBV6-1
len: 15
CDR3aa: ASSERVAGGNTGELF

v_gene: TRBV15
len: 19
CDR3aa: ATSTTRGSGRPTPDTDTQY

v_gene: TRBV14
len: 17
CDR3aa: ASSQVPKALPAGVEEQY

v_gene: TRBV27
len: 11
CDR3aa: ASSQRQQETQY

v_gene: TRBV2
len: 12
CDR3aa: ASSRWAGQETQY

v_gene: TRBV27
len: 12
CDR3aa: ASSCSGDNQPQH

v_gene: TRBV29-1
len: 13
CDR3aa: SVEDLRTTSYEQY